The 9 T cell receptor beta chains listed next were all sequenced from one sample in a study of spatial heterogeneity in lung cancer. Study-wide points: For expanded intratumoral alpha and beta TCRs, counts tracked tumor mutation counts.

Time point: sample taken at primary tumor resection. The antigens these receptors bind are not known. TCRdb re-analysed the 5' RACE reads in MiXCR, keeping a single row per CDR3 protein. The table records 8,500 to 14,000 distinct CDR3 sequences, about 12% of them present only once. The source material was lung tumor tissue, sampled at surgery. These receptors came from a female donor with early-stage non-small cell lung cancer.

This clonotype was observed many times. The chain has TRBV9 and TRBJ2-5; D is undetermined. V lost 4 bases, J lost 4 bases, and 14 bases lay in between. CDR1 and CDR2 (germline): SGDLS, YYNGEE. The CDR3 spans 14 residues. The CDR3 DNA follows: TGTGCCAGCAGCCCAGGATTGTACCTAGAGACCCAGTACTTC. Translation: CASSPGLYLETQYF.

This clonotype was counted at least ten times. The chain combines TRBV10-3 with TRBJ2-1, with unresolved D. There are 15 residues in the CDR3. The V gene lost 6 bases and the J gene lost 0 bases, with 12 bases spanning the gap. Germline V gene data show CDR1 as ENHRY and CDR2 as SYGVKD. CDR3 bases: TGTGCCATCAGCCAGATGTGGAGCTCCTACAATGAGCAGTTCTTC. Translation gives CAISQMWSSYNEQFF.

The genes are TRBV12-3 or TRBV12-4 and TRBJ1-1; D is uncertain. The CDR3 runs 11 residues. V was cut by 3 bases and J by 4 bases, with 3 bases left in between. This CDR3 reads CASSFSTEAFF. CDR3 bases: TGTGCCAGCAGTTTTAGCACTGAAGCTTTCTTT.

This clonotype was seen a handful of times. This chain joins TRBV6-4 and TRBJ2-2, with D unclear. In germline, CDR1 is MRHNA, CDR2 SNTAGT. The CDR3 is 13 residues long. V shed 5 bases and J shed 1 base, with 5 bases lying between them. CDR3 in amino acids: CASSPMNTGELFF. CDR3 nucleotide sequence: TGTGCCAGCAGTCCGATGAACACCGGGGAGCTGTTTTTT.

This clonotype was recorded many times. The chain employs TRBV5-4 and TRBJ2-2, with unresolved D. This CDR3 is 14 amino acids long. CDR1 and CDR2 (germline): SGHNT, YYREEE (reference sequence). Trimming took off 1 base at V and 1 base at J, with 5 bases between the two ends. The CDR3 reads CASSLFGNTGELFF. CDR3 in DNA: TGTGCCAGCAGCTTGTTCGGGAACACCGGGGAGCTGTTTTTT.

In this sample, this clonotype turned up many times. V and J are TRBV7-2 and TRBJ1-2, with D tentatively TRBD1 (5 bases). The CDR3 covers 15 residues. Trimming pared 1 base from V and 4 bases from J, leaving 13 bases between. Germline V lookup: CDR1 SGHTA, CDR2 FQGNSA. The CDR3 bases are TGTGCCAGCAGCTTAGTCCAGGGAACTTTCTATGGCTACACCTTC. This codes for CASSLVQGTFYGYTF.

This clonotype counts as medium-sized (0.01 to 0.1%). V gene TRBV20-1 combines with J gene TRBJ2-2; TRBD1 or TRBD2 may be the D gene (5 bases each). V gave up 6 bases and J gave up 4 bases, with 12 bases separating them. The CDR3 is made up of 13 amino acids. In germline, CDR1 is DFQATT, CDR2 SNEGSKA (reference sequence). The CDR3 nucleotides read TGCAGTGCCCTCCGGGACGGCACCGGGGAGCTGTTTTTT. Its translation: CSALRDGTGELFF.

The rearrangement joins TRBV4-3 to TRBJ2-7, with 8 bases identical to TRBD1. The CDR3 is 17 amino acids. The trim removed 0 bases at V and 2 bases at J, leaving 9 bases unmatched. The germline gives CDR1 LGHNA, CDR2 YSLEER. CDR3 sequence: CASSQDVGQGFTYEQYF. As DNA, the CDR3 is TGCGCCAGCAGCCAAGATGTCGGACAGGGCTTTACCTACGAGCAGTACTTC.

Within the sample, this clonotype is medium-sized. The rearrangement joins TRBV7-9 to TRBJ2-1, with TRBD2 matching 11 bases. The V gene end was trimmed by 6 bases and the J gene end by 6 bases; junction bases not matched to a gene: 7. The CDR3 runs to 15 residues. Germline V lookup: CDR1 SEHNR, CDR2 FQNEAQ (reference sequence). CDR3 loop: CASSSYSGRANEQFF. In nucleotides, the CDR3 is TGTGCCAGCAGTTCCTATAGCGGGAGGGCCAATGAGCAGTTCTTC.